Listed below are T cell receptor beta chains from one sample, sequenced in a study of T cell responses to AZD1222 COVID-19 vaccine. Assay: immunoSEQ multiplex PCR; the TCRdb copy retains only in-frame clones and omits some. The repertoire includes about 150,000 clones, approximately 90% of them detected once, and around 4.9% sits in the top ten. The input for sequencing was peripheral blood, taken on day 0 of AZD1222 vaccination. These receptor sequences come from an adult in good health. Both conserved end residues are part of each CDR3. The order of the fields is V gene, D gene, clone size, J gene, CDR3 length, CDR3 protein, CDR3 DNA. D genes are given only for firm matches. The listing skips clone size in some rows; elsewhere it reads once, few, many or a size class.

TRBV7-2,-,-,TRBJ2-1,15,CASSRESGVYNEQFF,TGTGCCAGCAGCCGTGAGTCAGGGGTCTACAATGAGCAGTTCTTC
TRBV25-1,-,-,TRBJ2-5,10,CASSEETQYF,TGTGCCAGCAGTGAAGAGACCCAGTACTTC
TRBV25-1,TRBD2,-,TRBJ2-3,16,CASRESGLAGWDTQYF,TGTGCCAGCAGGGAATCGGGACTAGCGGGATGGGATACGCAGTATTTT
TRBV12-3/TRBV12-4,-,once,TRBJ1-3,11,CASSFGNTIYF,TGTGCCAGCAGTTTCGGAAACACCATATATTTT
TRBV21-1,-,-,TRBJ2-1,16,CASSPASSGLGNEQFF,TGTGCCAGCAGCCCCGCGAGTAGCGGGCTAGGGAATGAGCAGTTCTTC
TRBV28,TRBD1,-,TRBJ2-7,15,CASGQAGTGRYEQYF,TGTGCCAGCGGACAGGCAGGGACAGGGAGGTACGAGCAGTACTTC
TRBV29-1,TRBD1,-,TRBJ1-2,13,CSVHGDSNYGYTF,TGCAGCGTCCACGGGGACAGCAACTATGGCTACACCTTC
TRBV19,TRBD1,-,TRBJ1-5,17,CASSKPSGTGWNQPQHF,TGTGCCAGTAGTAAGCCTTCCGGGACAGGGTGGAATCAGCCCCAGCATTTT
TRBV7-8,-,-,TRBJ1-1,13,CASSRQKNTEAFF,TGTGCCAGCAGCCGACAGAAGAACACTGAAGCTTTCTTT
TRBV12-5,-,-,TRBJ2-1,13,CASGPGGDNEQFF,TGTGCTAGTGGCCCCGGGGGAGACAATGAGCAGTTCTTC
TRBV4-3,TRBD2,once,TRBJ2-3,17,CASSQVALASSTDTQYF,TGCGCCAGCAGCCAAGTGGCACTAGCGAGTAGCACAGATACGCAGTATTTT
TRBV18,-,-,TRBJ1-4,14,CASSPRTAGEKLFF,TGTGCCAGCTCACCCCGAACAGCAGGAGAAAAACTGTTTTTT
TRBV19,TRBD1,-,TRBJ1-2,14,CASLDRAFGYGYTF,TGTGCCAGCCTTGACAGGGCGTTTGGATATGGCTACACCTTC
TRBV29-1,-,once,TRBJ2-3,10,CSVSGMAQYF,TGCAGCGTCTCAGGGATGGCGCAGTATTTT
TRBV5-1,TRBD1,-,TRBJ2-1,14,CASSRGQEYNEQFF,TGCGCCAGCAGCAGGGGACAGGAGTACAATGAGCAGTTCTTC
TRBV19,-,-,TRBJ2-5,17,CASSRSNGALEGQTQYF,TGTGCCAGTAGTAGATCCAATGGGGCCTTAGAAGGGCAGACCCAGTACTTC
TRBV11-3,TRBD1,-,TRBJ1-1,14,CASSLGQGNTEAFF,TGTGCCAGCAGCTTAGGACAGGGGAACACTGAAGCTTTCTTT
TRBV6-5,-,-,TRBJ1-3,11,CASESGNTIYF,TGTGCCAGCGAGTCTGGAAACACCATATATTTT
TRBV18,-,-,TRBJ1-2,14,CASSPGDRYYGYTF,TGTGCCAGCTCACCAGGTGACAGGTACTATGGCTACACCTTC
TRBV5-5,-,-,TRBJ1-2,14,CASSLYWGEVGYTF,TGTGCCAGCAGCTTGTATTGGGGGGAGGTTGGCTACACCTTC